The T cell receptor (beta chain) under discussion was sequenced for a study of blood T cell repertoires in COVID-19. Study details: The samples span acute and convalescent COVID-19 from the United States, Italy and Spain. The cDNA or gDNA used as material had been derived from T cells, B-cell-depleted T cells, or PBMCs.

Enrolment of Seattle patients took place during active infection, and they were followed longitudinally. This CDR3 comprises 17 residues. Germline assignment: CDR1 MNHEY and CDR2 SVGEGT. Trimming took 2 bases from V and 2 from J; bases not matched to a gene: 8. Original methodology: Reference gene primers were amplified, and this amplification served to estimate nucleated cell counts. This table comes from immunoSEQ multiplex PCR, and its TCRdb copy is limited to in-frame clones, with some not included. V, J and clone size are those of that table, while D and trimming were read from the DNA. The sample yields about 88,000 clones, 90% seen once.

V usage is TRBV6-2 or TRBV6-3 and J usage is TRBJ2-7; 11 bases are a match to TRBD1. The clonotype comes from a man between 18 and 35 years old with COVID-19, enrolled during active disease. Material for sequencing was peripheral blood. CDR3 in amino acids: CASSYHPDRGLTYEQYF. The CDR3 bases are TGTGCCAGCAGTTACCACCCGGACAGGGGGCTAACCTACGAGCAGTACTTC.